These 18 T cell receptor beta chains came from one sample sequenced in a study of shared clonotypes between healthy human individuals. Method: immunoSEQ multiplex PCR; TCRdb's copy keeps in-frame clones and lacks some. Among approximately 470,000 clones listed, 81% were seen once. What was sequenced was PBMCs. The receptors here all came from a middle-aged woman in good health. Some clones in this sample may be carry-over from other donors' samples.

The rearrangement joins TRBV6-5 to TRBJ2-5; perhaps TRBD2 as D (6 bases). Between the trimmed V and J ends, which lost 6 bases and 7 bases, there was a span of 18 bases. Germline V gene data show CDR1 as MNHEY and CDR2 as SVGAGI. The CDR3 spans 14 residues. Here the CDR3 reads CASRRSDGGRTQYF. The CDR3 DNA sequence: TGTGCCAGCAGGAGATCCGACGGGGGTAGGACCCAGTACTTC.

This clone was seen only once. The likely explanation is a read error, given a far larger clone one base away. Other DNA sequences in the sample encode the same CDR3. This chain joins TRBV5-6 and TRBJ2-5, with TRBD2 as a possible D gene (5 bases). The germline CDR1 and CDR2 sequences are SGHDT and YYEEEE. The CDR3 extends over 13 amino acids. Trimming took off 4 bases at V and 1 base at J, with 8 bases between the two ends. The CDR3 bases are TGTGCCAGCAGCGCGGGTGTCCAAGAGACCCAGTACTTC. Its translation is CASSAGVQETQYF.

Comments on this clone: A single base is all that separates this from a far larger clone, so a read error is likely. This rearrangement joins TRBV4-2 to TRBJ2-2; 13 nucleotides line up with TRBD2. The germline V gene encodes CDR1 LGHNA and CDR2 YNFKEQ. Trimming cost V 6 bases and J 2 bases; bases outside gene matches: 3. The length of the CDR3 is 16 residues. This chain's CDR3 is CASRLAGGLNTGELFF. The CDR3, as DNA: TGTGCCAGCAGACTAGCGGGAGGGCTCAACACCGGGGAGCTGTTTTTT.

This chain links TRBV9 with TRBJ2-3; 7 positions match TRBD2. The ends lost 3 bases at V and 7 bases at J; junction bases unmatched: 14. The CDR3 is made up of 16 amino acids. The V gene's germline CDR1 is SGDLS and CDR2 YYNGEE. CDR3 sequence: CASSEASSGGVYTQYF. CDR3 DNA: TGTGCCAGCAGCGAAGCGTCTAGCGGTGGGGTTTATACGCAGTATTTT.

This clone was seen at least ten times. In the same sample, other DNA sequences code for this CDR3. The J gene is TRBJ2-3, the V gene TRBV11-2; D not certain. Germline-derived CDR1 and CDR2 are SGHAT and FQNNGV. The CDR3 extends over 14 amino acids. V was shortened by 1 base and J by 3 bases, with 8 bases between the two germline ends. The CDR3 is CASSLGPQTDTQYF. The CDR3 DNA is TGTGCCAGCAGCTTAGGCCCTCAAACAGATACGCAGTATTTT. Based on the CDR3 plus reference TRBV11-2 and TRBJ2-3, the full variable domain is EAGVAQSPRYKIIEKRQSVAFWCNPISGHATLYWYQQILGQGPKLLIQFQNNGVVDDSQLPKDRFSAERLKGVDSTLKIQPAKLEDSAVYLCASSLGPQTDTQYFGPGTRLTVL.

The CDR3 protein is CASSVDPGAIDTQYF. The CDR3, as DNA: TGTGCCAGCAGCGTGGACCCAGGGGCTATAGATACGCAGTATTTT. The rearrangement uses TRBV9 and TRBJ2-3; possibly TRBD1 for D (6 bases). The CDR3 contains 15 residues. V shed 2 bases and J shed 5 bases, with 15 bases lying between them. In germline, CDR1 is SGDLS, CDR2 YYNGEE.

The chain carries TRBV18 and TRBJ1-1; D gene ambiguous. Trimming stripped 3 bases from V and 6 bases from J, with 17 bases between. In germline, CDR1 is KGHSH, CDR2 LQKENI. The CDR3 totals 15 residues. CDR3: CASSPNSLDLAEAFF. Here the CDR3 DNA reads TGTGCCAGCTCACCTAATAGCCTTGATTTAGCTGAAGCTTTCTTT.

The V gene is TRBV6-1, the J gene TRBJ1-5; tentatively, D is TRBD1 (6 bases). V was shortened by 6 bases and J by 7 bases, with 13 bases between the two germline ends. CDR1 MNHNS and CDR2 SASEGT come from the germline V gene. The CDR3 has 13 amino acids. The CDR3 here is CASSSTGNQPQHF. The CDR3, as DNA: TGTGCCAGCAGCTCCACAGGGAACCAGCCCCAGCATTTT.

The gene calls are TRBV10-3 and TRBJ1-2; 7 nucleotides agree with TRBD1. Germline V CDR1 and CDR2: ENHRY, SYGVKD. The CDR3 is 14 residues long. Trimming removed 3 bases from V and 4 bases from J; junction bases left unmatched: 5. The CDR3: CAISEPTGLYGYTF. The CDR3 DNA follows: TGTGCCATCAGTGAACCGACAGGGCTCTATGGCTACACCTTC.

Comment on this clone: A far more abundant clone sits one base away, making this likely a read error. The genes are TRBV6-1 and TRBJ2-5, with a weak D call TRBD2 (5 bases). Germline assignment: CDR1 MNHNS and CDR2 SASEGT. This CDR3 region has 16 residues. CDR3 sequence reads: CVSSDALVATQETQYF. The CDR3 region has the DNA TGTGTCAGCAGTGACGCCCTAGTAGCGACACAAGAGACCCAGTACTTC.

The chain is built from TRBV5-1 and TRBJ2-6; no definite D call. The CDR3 loop spans 13 amino acids. CDR1 and CDR2 from the germline V gene are SGHRS and YFSETQ. V lost 0 bases and J 4 bases, leaving 2 bases between the germline ends. CDR3 bases: TGCGCCAGCAGCTTGGCAGGGGCCAACGTCCTGACTTTC. It yields the protein CASSLAGANVLTF.

Remarks on this clone: This likely reflects a read error, since a far larger clone is one base away. Other DNA sequences in the same sample also yield this CDR3. The chain uses TRBV27 and TRBJ2-7; 13 bases line up with TRBD2. CDR1 is MNHEY, CDR2 SMNVEV, per germline (reference sequence). The length of the CDR3 is 14 residues. The CDR3 DNA follows: TGCGCCAGCAGTGGGACTAGCGGGAACTACGAGCAGTACTTC. It codes for CASSGTSGNYEQYF.

This clone turned up a few times. V and J are TRBV28 and TRBJ2-2; D possibly uses TRBD1 or TRBD2 (5 bases each). The V end was cut by 6 bases, the J end by 3 bases, with 11 bases between. Germline assignment: CDR1 MDHEN and CDR2 SYDVKM. This CDR3 is 14 amino acids long. CDR3 DNA sequence: TGTGCCAGCAGGTCAGGGACGGACACCGGGGAGCTGTTTTTT. Protein: CASRSGTDTGELFF.

With regard to this clone: It differs at one base from a far larger clone, so likely a read error. The sample holds other DNA sequences that translate to the same CDR3. This chain uses TRBV11-2 with TRBJ2-2, with 8 bases that match TRBD1. Germline CDR1 SGHAT, CDR2 FQNNGV. The CDR3 has 16 residues. The CDR3 region is CASSTGQGTNTGELFF. The DNA for the CDR3 is TGTGCAAGCAGCACAGGACAGGGAACGAACACCGGGGAGCTGTTTTTT.

This clone was recorded a few times. A far larger clone is just one base off, so this is likely a read error. The sample holds other DNA sequences that translate to the same CDR3. The chain employs TRBV30 and TRBJ2-7, with 9 nucleotides matching TRBD2. Germline trimming cut 3 bases from V and 7 bases from J; bases unmatched to any gene: 10. CDR1 and CDR2 (germline): GTSNPN, SVGIG (reference sequence). CDR3 length: 14 residues. The CDR3 spells CAWRPWREGREQYF. CDR3 in DNA: TGTGCCTGGAGGCCCTGGCGGGAGGGCCGTGAGCAGTACTTC. Together with reference TRBV30 and TRBJ2-7, the CDR3 gives the full variable domain: SQTIHQWPATLVQPVGSPLSLECTVEGTSNPNLYWYRQAAGRGLQLLFYSVGIGQISSEVPQNLSASRPQDRQFILSSKKLLLSDSGFYLCAWRPWREGREQYFGPGTRLTVT.

For this clone: A read error may account for a junction end that differs from germline. CDR3 nucleotide sequence: TGTGACAGCAGCTTATACCGGGAGATGGATACGCGGTATTTT. Translation gives CDSSLYREMDTRYF. The chain links TRBV11-2 to TRBJ2-3, with D maybe TRBD2 (6 bases). Germline V CDR1 and CDR2: SGHAT, FQNNGV. The CDR3 loop spans 14 amino acids.

The chain recombines TRBV4-3 with TRBJ2-1, with TRBD2 as a possible D gene (6 bases). The CDR3 loop spans 14 amino acids. The V gene's germline CDR1 is LGHNA and CDR2 YSLEER. V lost 6 bases, J lost 9 bases, and 18 bases lay in between. Here the CDR3 DNA reads TGCGCCAGCAGGAGGGAGGTGAACGGATTTGAGCAGTTCTTC. Its translation is CASRREVNGFEQFF.

This chain links TRBV7-6 with TRBJ2-2; maybe TRBD2 (6 bases). Deletions cut 4 bases from V and 2 bases from J, with 17 bases between. Looked up from germline, CDR1 is SGHVS and CDR2 is FNYEAQ. The CDR3 consists of 17 residues. As DNA, the CDR3 is TGTGCCAGCAGCTCAACGATCGGGACTGGAAACACCGGGGAGCTGTTTTTT. Protein product: CASSSTIGTGNTGELFF. Variable domain in full (rest from reference TRBV7-6 and TRBJ2-2): GAGVSQSPRYKVTKRGQDVALRCDPISGHVSLYWYRQALGQGPEFLTYFNYEAQQDKSGLPNDRFSAERPEGSISTLTIQRTEQRDSAMYRCASSSTIGTGNTGELFFGEGSRLTVL.